This TCR beta chain comes out of a study of T cells in Graves' hyperthyroidism and ophthalmopathy. Authors of the study amplified TCR beta CDR3 regions from RNA transcripts. HTBI primers were used for first-round RT-PCR of the TCR CDR3. A single record per CDR3 protein comes from TCRdb applying MiXCR to the multiplex PCR reads. In the table there are 94,000 or so distinct CDR3 sequences, roughly 56% of which are singletons. Trimming left V 5 bases short and J 7 bases short, with 11 bases between. The CDR3 loop spans 13 amino acids. The V call is TRBV12-3 or TRBV12-4, the J call TRBJ1-4; D is perhaps TRBD1 (6 bases). Sequencing input: blood. The sequence was obtained from a woman aged 35 to 49 with Graves' hyperthyroidism. The CDR3 loop reads CASSIQGGEKLFF. CDR3 DNA: TGTGCCAGCAGTATACAGGGCGGTGAAAAACTGTTTTTT.